What follows describes a single TCR beta chain. Seattle-derived patients entered the study during active infection and were followed longitudinally. The sample originates from a study of blood T cell repertoires in COVID-19. Study background: T cells, B-cell-depleted T cells, or PBMCs supplied cDNA or gDNA.

Measured with immunoSEQ multiplex PCR; TCRdb has only the in-frame clones, and not every one. Among approximately 330,000 clones listed, about nine tenths were seen once. The CDR3 is made up of 16 amino acids. Germline V lookup: CDR1 LNHDA, CDR2 SQIVND (reference sequence). With V trimmed by 3 bases and J by 7 bases, 6 bases remained unmatched. The rearrangement links TRBV19 to TRBJ1-4, with 12 positions matching TRBD1. The source of this sequence is a man aged 25-40 years with COVID-19, enrolled during active disease. Sequencing used peripheral blood. CDR3 region: CASSISGTGGIEKLFF. The CDR3, as DNA: TGTGCCAGTAGTATTTCGGGGACAGGGGGCATTGAAAAACTGTTTTTT.